A selection of T cell receptor beta chains follows, all from one sample in a study of blood T cells in healthy people across ages. In TCRdb, the 5' RACE reads were re-called with MiXCR into one record per CDR3 protein. The data show around 870,000 distinct CDR3 sequences, with about 28% seen just once and 17% held by the top ten. Sequenced input: blood. The receptors derive from a woman over 75 in good health. Both conserved end residues are part of each CDR3. Fields, in order: D gene, V gene, J gene, clone size, CDR3 DNA, CDR3 protein. The D gene is left open where the match is weak. A row's size may be missing; if present it is once, few, many or a size class.

>-|TRBV6-5|TRBJ2-6|-
TGTGCCAGCACCGGGACCGCTAGCTCTGGGGCCAACGTCCTGACTTTC
CASTGTASSGANVLTF
>-|TRBV5-1|TRBJ2-3|few
TGCGCCAGCAGCTGGGTTGTGGGGACAGATACGCAGTATTTT
CASSWVVGTDTQYF
>-|TRBV4-1|TRBJ1-2|few
TGCGCCAGCAGCCAAAACCCGACTGAGAACTATGGCTACACCTTC
CASSQNPTENYGYTF
>-|TRBV11-3|TRBJ2-4|once
TGTGCCAGCAGCTTCCCAGGGATAAACATTCAGTACTTC
CASSFPGINIQYF
>-|TRBV4-3|TRBJ1-1|few
TGCGCCAGCAGCCTTAACACATACACTGAAGCTTTCTTT
CASSLNTYTEAFF
>TRBD1|TRBV12-3/TRBV12-4|TRBJ2-3|many
TGTGCCAGCAGTTTAGGGGACAGGGTCTTGGGCGATACGCAGTATTTT
CASSLGDRVLGDTQYF
>-|TRBV5-5|TRBJ1-5|many
TGTGCCAGCAGCGCCGACAGCCCCTCAAATCAGCCCCAGCATTTT
CASSADSPSNQPQHF
>-|TRBV11-2|TRBJ2-5|many
TGTGCCAGCAGCCCTCCCTCTTGGACGGTGATAGAGACCCAGTACTTC
CASSPPSWTVIETQYF
>-|TRBV5-1|TRBJ2-3|-
TGCGCCAGCAGCTTGAAGGGGGGTACGCAGTATTTT
CASSLKGGTQYF
>-|TRBV5-1|TRBJ2-6|many
TGCGCCAGCAGCTTGGCTGGGGGTGGGGCCAACGTCCTGACTTTC
CASSLAGGGANVLTF
>-|TRBV9|TRBJ2-1|many
TGTGCCAGCAGCGTAGGAGGGGCCAACCCGTTCAATGAGCAGTTCTTC
CASSVGGANPFNEQFF
>-|TRBV6-5|TRBJ2-1|many
TGTGCCAGCAGTCGGAACCTGGGGAACAATGAGCAGTTCTTC
CASSRNLGNNEQFF
>-|TRBV12-3/TRBV12-4|TRBJ2-7|once
TGTGCCAGCAGCGAAACTCGACTATCCTCCTACGAGCAGTACTTC
CASSETRLSSYEQYF
>TRBD2|TRBV29-1|TRBJ2-5|-
TGTAGCGTTGAAGGCGGGGGGGGGCAAGAGACCCAGTACTTC
CSVEGGGGQETQYF
>-|TRBV7-2|TRBJ2-3|many
TGTGCTTCCAATGGGGGAGATACGCAGTATTTT
CASNGGDTQYF
>-|TRBV5-4|TRBJ1-1|-
TGTGCCAGCAGCTTGGACGGAGGGATGAACACTGAAGCTTTCTTT
CASSLDGGMNTEAFF
>-|TRBV11-3|TRBJ1-2|many
TGTGCCAGCAGCTTAGGCGACCGAAACTATGGCTACACCTTC
CASSLGDRNYGYTF
>TRBD2|TRBV20-1|TRBJ2-3|-
TGCAGTGCTACGAGACTAGCTATCACAGATACGCAGTATTTT
CSATRLAITDTQYF
>TRBD1|TRBV30|TRBJ1-6|-
TGTGCCTCTGGGACAGGGATTAATTCACCCCTCCACTTT
CASGTGINSPLHF
>-|TRBV7-2|TRBJ2-5|many
TGTGCCAGCAGCCAAACAGGCATCCAAGAGACCCAGTACTTC
CASSQTGIQETQYF
>-|TRBV10-3|TRBJ2-2|few
TGTGCCATCAGTGACCCGGTAGAGTTCGCCGGGGAGCTGTTTTTT
CAISDPVEFAGELFF
>-|TRBV5-1|TRBJ2-1|many
TGCGCCAGCAGCTTTGGGCAGAATCGGAATGAGCAGTTCTTC
CASSFGQNRNEQFF
>-|TRBV3-1|TRBJ2-5|-
TGTGCCAGCAGCCGAGTGACCGGAAGGAATGAGACCCAGTACTTC
CASSRVTGRNETQYF
>TRBD2|TRBV20-1|TRBJ2-1|many
TGCAGTGCTAGAGGGGGATCTAGCGGGGGTTCCTACAATGAGCAGTTCTTC
CSARGGSSGGSYNEQFF
>-|TRBV18|TRBJ2-2|-
TGTGCCAGCTCACCACGTGAAAAGATTACGAACACCGGGGAGCTGTTTTTT
CASSPREKITNTGELFF
>TRBD1|TRBV6-2/TRBV6-3|TRBJ2-7|many
TGTGCCAGCACCTCCCAGCTTGGACAGGGGAACTACGAGCAGTACTTC
CASTSQLGQGNYEQYF
>-|TRBV20-1|TRBJ2-1|many
TGCAGTGCTAGTCTGTTTGCGGCCTCCTACAATGAGCAGTTCTTC
CSASLFAASYNEQFF
>TRBD1|TRBV15|TRBJ1-1|-
TGTGCCACCAGCAGAGATCGGACAGGACCTGAAGCTTTCTTT
CATSRDRTGPEAFF
>-|TRBV7-8|TRBJ2-1|-
TGTGCCAGCAGCCCATGGACAAATGAGGGAGAGTTCTTC
CASSPWTNEGEFF
>-|TRBV10-2|TRBJ1-4|-
TGCGCCTGCAGAATGGGCGGCGCTAATGAAAAACTGTTTTTT
CACRMGGANEKLFF
>-|TRBV20-1|TRBJ2-5|many
TGCAGTGCTAGGTCGGGCGGGGATGCCCAAGAGACCCAGTACTTC
CSARSGGDAQETQYF
>-|TRBV12-3/TRBV12-4|TRBJ2-6|many
TGTGCCAGCAGTTTGTACCGGGATGCGGGGGCCAACGTCCTGACTTTC
CASSLYRDAGANVLTF
>-|TRBV2|TRBJ1-5|-
TGTGCCAGCAGGGGGGACGGATCAATCAGCCCCCAGCATTTT
CASRGDGSISPQHF
>TRBD2|TRBV7-9|TRBJ2-5|many
TGTGCCAGCAGCTCTAGCGGGAAAGAGACCCAGTACTTC
CASSSSGKETQYF